This record looks at one TCR beta chain sequence and its context. This specimen belongs to a study of blood T cell repertoires in COVID-19. Sequencing was performed with immunoSEQ multiplex PCR; in TCRdb, only in-frame clones are kept and a portion is missing. The data show approximately 240,000 clones, nearly 90% seen once. This sequence was found in a woman between 18 and 29 years old who had recovered from COVID-19. Sample: peripheral blood.

CDR3 amino acids: CASSQDSGTADEQYF. In nucleotides, the CDR3 is TGCGCCAGCAGCCAAGACTCCGGGACAGCCGACGAGCAGTACTTC. V usage is TRBV4-3 and J usage is TRBJ2-7; 7 nucleotides match TRBD1. The J segment lost 5 bases and the V segment lost 0 bases, leaving 7 bases of the junction unmatched. CDR1 and CDR2 (germline): LGHNA, YSLEER. This CDR3 has 15 residues.